The present T cell receptor (beta chain) was sequenced within a study of cytomegalovirus exposure and HLA in healthy donors. Remarks on this clone: Antigen specificity is unknown.

The J segment lost 2 bases and the V segment lost 3 bases, leaving 17 bases of the junction unmatched. This CDR3 comprises 21 residues. CDR1 is MDHEN and CDR2 is SYDVKM in the germline V gene. It was with 60 Vbeta and 13 Jbeta primers that the PCR ran. Profiled with immunoSEQ multiplex PCR; TCRdb holds only in-frame clones, not every one. The profile shows about 96,000 clones, about four fifths of them singletons. Notes on the study in general: Sequencing depth roughly uniform across donors was assumed in presence/absence analyses.

This chain links TRBV28 with TRBJ2-5; 14 bases align to TRBD2. Material: PBMCs. This TCR was recovered from a female donor in good health and CMV-seropositive. The DNA for the CDR3 is TGTGCCAGCAGTTTCCTTTCATGGACTAGCGGGGGGTCTCACCCACAAGAGACCCAGTACTTC. Translation gives CASSFLSWTSGGSHPQETQYF.